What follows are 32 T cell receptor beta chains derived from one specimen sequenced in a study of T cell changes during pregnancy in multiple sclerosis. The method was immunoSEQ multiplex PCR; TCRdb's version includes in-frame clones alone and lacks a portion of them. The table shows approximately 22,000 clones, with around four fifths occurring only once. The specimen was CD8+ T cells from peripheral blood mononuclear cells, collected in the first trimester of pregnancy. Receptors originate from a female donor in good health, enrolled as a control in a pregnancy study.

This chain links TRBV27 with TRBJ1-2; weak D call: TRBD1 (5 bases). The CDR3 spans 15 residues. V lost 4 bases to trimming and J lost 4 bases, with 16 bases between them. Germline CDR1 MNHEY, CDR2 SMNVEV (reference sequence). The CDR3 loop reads CASSSAAYRPYGYTF. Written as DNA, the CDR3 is TGTGCCAGCAGTTCCGCCGCATACAGGCCCTATGGCTACACCTTC.

In DNA, the CDR3 is TGTGCTCCCAAGAGGGAGGAGGGGACGCTGAATCAGCCCCAGCATTTT. Its protein product is CAPKREEGTLNQPQHF. V and J are TRBV12-5 and TRBJ1-5, with TRBD1 as a possible D gene (5 bases). Germline assignment: CDR1 LGHNT and CDR2 FRNRAP. The ends were cut back, 11 bases at V and 4 bases at J, with 24 bases in the middle. CDR3 length: 16 residues.

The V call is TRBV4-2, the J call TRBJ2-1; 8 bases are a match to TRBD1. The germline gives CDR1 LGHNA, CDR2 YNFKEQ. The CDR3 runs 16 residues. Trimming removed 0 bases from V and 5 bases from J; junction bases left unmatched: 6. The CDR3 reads CASSQDQGQGNNEQFF. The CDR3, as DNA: TGTGCCAGCAGCCAAGATCAAGGACAGGGAAACAATGAGCAGTTCTTC.

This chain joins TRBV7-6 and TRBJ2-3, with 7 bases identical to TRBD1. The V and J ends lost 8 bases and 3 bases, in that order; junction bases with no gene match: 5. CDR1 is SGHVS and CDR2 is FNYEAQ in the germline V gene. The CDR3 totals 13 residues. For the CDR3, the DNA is TGTGCCAGCGGGGCAGGGGGAACAGATACGCAGTATTTT. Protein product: CASGAGGTDTQYF.

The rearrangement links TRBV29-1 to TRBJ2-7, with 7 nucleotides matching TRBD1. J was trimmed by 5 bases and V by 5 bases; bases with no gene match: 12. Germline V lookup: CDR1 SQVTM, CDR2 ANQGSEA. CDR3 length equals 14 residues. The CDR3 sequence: CSVKGQKGIDEQYF. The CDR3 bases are TGCAGCGTTAAGGGACAGAAGGGAATCGACGAGCAGTACTTC.

The CDR3 spells CASSAGTGGNQPQHF. CDR3 coding DNA: TGTGCCAGCAGTGCCGGGACAGGGGGCAATCAGCCCCAGCATTTT. The genes are TRBV6-6 and TRBJ1-5; 10 bases align to TRBD1. Germline V gene lookup returns CDR1 MNHNY and CDR2 SVGAGI (reference sequence). This CDR3 comprises 15 residues. V shed 5 bases and J 2 bases; nucleotides not matched to a gene: 3.

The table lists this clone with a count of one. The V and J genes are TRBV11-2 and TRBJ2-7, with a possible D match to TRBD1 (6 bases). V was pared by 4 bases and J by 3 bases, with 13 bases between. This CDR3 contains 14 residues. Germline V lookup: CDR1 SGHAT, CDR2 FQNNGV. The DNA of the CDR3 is TGTGCCAGCAGCTCCGGGACACTCCTCTACGAGCAGTACTTC. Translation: CASSSGTLLYEQYF.

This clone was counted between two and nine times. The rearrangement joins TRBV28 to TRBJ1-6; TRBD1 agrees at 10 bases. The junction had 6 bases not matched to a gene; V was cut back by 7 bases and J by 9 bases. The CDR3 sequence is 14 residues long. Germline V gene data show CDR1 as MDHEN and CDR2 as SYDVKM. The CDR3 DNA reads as TGTGCCAGCATCGACAGGGGGCATAGTTCACCCCTCCACTTT. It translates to CASIDRGHSSPLHF.

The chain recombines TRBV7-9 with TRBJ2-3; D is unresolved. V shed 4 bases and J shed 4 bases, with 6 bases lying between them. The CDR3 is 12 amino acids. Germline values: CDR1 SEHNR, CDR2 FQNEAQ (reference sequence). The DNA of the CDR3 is TGTGCCAGCAGCTCCTTCCCAGATACGCAGTATTTT. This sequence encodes CASSSFPDTQYF.

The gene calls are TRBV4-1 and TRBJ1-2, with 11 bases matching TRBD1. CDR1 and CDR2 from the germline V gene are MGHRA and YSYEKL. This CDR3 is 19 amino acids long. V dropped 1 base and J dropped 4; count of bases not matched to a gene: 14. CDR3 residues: CASSQVLGTGGYLSYGYTF. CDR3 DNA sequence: TGCGCCAGCAGCCAAGTCCTAGGGACAGGGGGTTACCTGAGCTATGGCTACACCTTC.

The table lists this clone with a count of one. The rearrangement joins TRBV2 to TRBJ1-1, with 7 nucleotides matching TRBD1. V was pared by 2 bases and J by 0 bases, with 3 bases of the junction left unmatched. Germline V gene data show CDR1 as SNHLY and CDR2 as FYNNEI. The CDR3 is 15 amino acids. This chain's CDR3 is CASSENRGLNTEAFF. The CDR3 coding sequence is TGTGCCAGCAGTGAAAACAGGGGTCTGAACACTGAAGCTTTCTTT.

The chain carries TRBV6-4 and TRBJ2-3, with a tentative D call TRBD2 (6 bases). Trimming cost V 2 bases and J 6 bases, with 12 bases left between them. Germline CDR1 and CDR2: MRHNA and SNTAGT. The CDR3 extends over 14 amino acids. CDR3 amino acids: CASSDGEEGDTQYF. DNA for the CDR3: TGTGCCAGCAGTGACGGGGAGGAGGGGGATACGCAGTATTTT.

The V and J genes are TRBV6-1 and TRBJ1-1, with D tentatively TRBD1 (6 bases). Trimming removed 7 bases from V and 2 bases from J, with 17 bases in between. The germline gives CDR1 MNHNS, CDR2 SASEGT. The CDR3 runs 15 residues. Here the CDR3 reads CASTLNLDSNTEAFF. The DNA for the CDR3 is TGTGCCAGCACCTTGAATCTGGACAGTAACACTGAAGCTTTCTTT.

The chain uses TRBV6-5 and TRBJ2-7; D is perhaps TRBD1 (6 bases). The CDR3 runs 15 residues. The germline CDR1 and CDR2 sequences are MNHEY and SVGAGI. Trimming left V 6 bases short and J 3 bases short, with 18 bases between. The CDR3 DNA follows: TGTGCCAGCAGCCCTTCTACTCGGGACATCTACGAGCAGTACTTC. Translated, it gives CASSPSTRDIYEQYF.

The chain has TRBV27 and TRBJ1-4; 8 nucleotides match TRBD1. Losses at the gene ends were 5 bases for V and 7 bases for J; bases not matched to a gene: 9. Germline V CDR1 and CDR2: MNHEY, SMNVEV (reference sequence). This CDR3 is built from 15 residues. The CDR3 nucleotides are TGTGCCAGCAGTATAGGACAGGGTGAGGGTGAAAAACTGTTTTTT. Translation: CASSIGQGEGEKLFF. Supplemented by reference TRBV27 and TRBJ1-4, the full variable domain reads EAQVTQNPRYLITVTGKKLTVTCSQNMNHEYMSWYRQDPGLGLRQIYYSMNVEVTDKGDVPEGYKVSRKEKRNFPLILESPSPNQTSLYFCASSIGQGEGEKLFFGSGTQLSVL.

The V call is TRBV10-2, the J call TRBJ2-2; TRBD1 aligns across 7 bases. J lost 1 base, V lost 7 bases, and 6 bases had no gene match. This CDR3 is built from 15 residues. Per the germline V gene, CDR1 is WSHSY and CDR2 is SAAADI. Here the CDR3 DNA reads TGCGCCAGCACTCTTGGACAGGTGAACACCGGGGAGCTGTTTTTT. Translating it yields CASTLGQVNTGELFF.

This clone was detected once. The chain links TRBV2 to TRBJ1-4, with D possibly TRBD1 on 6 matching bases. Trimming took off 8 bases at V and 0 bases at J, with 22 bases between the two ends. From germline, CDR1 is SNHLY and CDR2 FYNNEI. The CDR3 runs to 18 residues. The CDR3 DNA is TGTGCCAGCTCAACGACCAGGGACATTTGGACAACTAATGAAAAACTGTTTTTT. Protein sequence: CASSTTRDIWTTNEKLFF.

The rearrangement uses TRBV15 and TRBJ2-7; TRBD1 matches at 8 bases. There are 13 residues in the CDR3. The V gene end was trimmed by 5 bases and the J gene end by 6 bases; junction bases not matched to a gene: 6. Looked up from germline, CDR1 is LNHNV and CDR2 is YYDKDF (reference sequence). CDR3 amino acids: CATSPDRGAEQYF. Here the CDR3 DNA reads TGTGCCACCAGCCCCGACAGGGGAGCCGAGCAGTACTTC.

The CDR3 region has the DNA TGTGCTAGTGGTTCGACCGGAGACAGGGGGAAAACTGAAGCTTTCTTT. Residues: CASGSTGDRGKTEAFF. This sequence joins TRBV12-5 and TRBJ1-1; 9 bases are shared with TRBD1. This CDR3 comprises 16 residues. Per the germline V gene, CDR1 is LGHNT and CDR2 is FRNRAP. V was clipped by 4 bases and J by 5 bases; unmatched bases: 11.

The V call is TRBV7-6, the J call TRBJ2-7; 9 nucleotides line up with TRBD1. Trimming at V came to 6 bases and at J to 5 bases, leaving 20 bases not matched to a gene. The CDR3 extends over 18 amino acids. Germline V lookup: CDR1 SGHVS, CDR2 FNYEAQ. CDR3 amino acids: CASSNKMGQGGRFDEQYF. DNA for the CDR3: TGTGCCAGCAGTAACAAAATGGGACAGGGTGGACGTTTCGACGAGCAGTACTTC.

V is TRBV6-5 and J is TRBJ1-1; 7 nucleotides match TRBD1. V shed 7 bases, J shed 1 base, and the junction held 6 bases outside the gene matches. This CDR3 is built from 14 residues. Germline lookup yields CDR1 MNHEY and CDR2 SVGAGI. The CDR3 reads CASKDRDPNTEAFF. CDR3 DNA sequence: TGTGCCAGCAAAGACAGGGACCCGAACACTGAAGCTTTCTTT.

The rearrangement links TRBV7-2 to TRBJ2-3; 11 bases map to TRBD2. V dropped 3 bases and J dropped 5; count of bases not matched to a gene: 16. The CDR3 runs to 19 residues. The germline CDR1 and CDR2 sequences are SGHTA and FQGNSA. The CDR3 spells CASSFPWASGGRVGDTQYF. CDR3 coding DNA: TGTGCCAGCAGCTTTCCGTGGGCTAGCGGGGGGAGGGTGGGAGATACGCAGTATTTT.

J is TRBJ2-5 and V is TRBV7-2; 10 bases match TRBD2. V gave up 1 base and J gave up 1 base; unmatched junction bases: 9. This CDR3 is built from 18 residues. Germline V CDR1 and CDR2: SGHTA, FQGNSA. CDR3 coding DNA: TGTGCCAGCAGCTTAGGCCCCCCTAGCGGGGGCCGCCAAGAGACCCAGTACTTC. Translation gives CASSLGPPSGGRQETQYF.

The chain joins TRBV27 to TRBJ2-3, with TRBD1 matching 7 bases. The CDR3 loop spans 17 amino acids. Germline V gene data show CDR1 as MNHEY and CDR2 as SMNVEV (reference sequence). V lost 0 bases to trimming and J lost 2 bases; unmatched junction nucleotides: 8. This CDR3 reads CASSLSTGDISTDTQYF. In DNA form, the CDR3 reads TGTGCCAGCAGTTTATCTACAGGGGATATTTCCACAGATACGCAGTATTTT.

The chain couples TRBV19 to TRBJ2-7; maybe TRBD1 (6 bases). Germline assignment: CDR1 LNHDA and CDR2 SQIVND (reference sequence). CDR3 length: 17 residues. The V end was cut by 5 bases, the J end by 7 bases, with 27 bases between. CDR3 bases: TGTGCCAGTAGTGCACCCGGAACGGGACACAACCAGCGGGAGCAGTACTTC. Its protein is CASSAPGTGHNQREQYF.

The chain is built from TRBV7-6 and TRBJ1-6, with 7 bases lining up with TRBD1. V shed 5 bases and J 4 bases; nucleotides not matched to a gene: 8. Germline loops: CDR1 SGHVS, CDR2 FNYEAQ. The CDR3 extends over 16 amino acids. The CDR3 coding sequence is TGTGCCAGCAGCCCAGGGGGACCGGAATATAATTCACCCCTCCACTTT. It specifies CASSPGGPEYNSPLHF.

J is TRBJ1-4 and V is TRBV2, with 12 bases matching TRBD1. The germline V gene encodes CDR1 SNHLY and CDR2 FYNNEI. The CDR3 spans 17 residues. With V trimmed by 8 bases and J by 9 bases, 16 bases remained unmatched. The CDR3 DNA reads TGTGCCAGCTGCGGGGACAGGGGGCTTATCGAGTTTCAAAAACTGTTTTTT. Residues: CASCGDRGLIEFQKLFF. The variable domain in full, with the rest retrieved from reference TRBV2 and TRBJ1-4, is EPEVTQTPSHQVTQMGQEVILRCVPISNHLYFYWYRQILGQKVEFLVSFYNNEISEKSEIFDDQFSVERPDGSNFTLKIRSTKLEDSAMYFCASCGDRGLIEFQKLFFGSGTQLSVL.

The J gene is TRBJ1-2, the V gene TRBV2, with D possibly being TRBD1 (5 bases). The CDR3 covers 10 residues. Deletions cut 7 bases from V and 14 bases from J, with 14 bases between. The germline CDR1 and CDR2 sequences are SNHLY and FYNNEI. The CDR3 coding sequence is TGTGCCAGCATTAAAGGGACTTGGACCTTC. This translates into CASIKGTWTF.

The chain's CDR3 is CASSFRGGGADTQYF. In DNA, the CDR3 is TGTGCCAGCAGCTTTCGGGGGGGCGGGGCAGATACGCAGTATTTT. The chain recombines TRBV11-2 with TRBJ2-3; 8 bases agree with TRBD2. CDR1 and CDR2 (germline): SGHAT, FQNNGV. The CDR3 has 15 amino acids. Trimming took 3 bases from V and 4 from J; bases not matched to a gene: 6.

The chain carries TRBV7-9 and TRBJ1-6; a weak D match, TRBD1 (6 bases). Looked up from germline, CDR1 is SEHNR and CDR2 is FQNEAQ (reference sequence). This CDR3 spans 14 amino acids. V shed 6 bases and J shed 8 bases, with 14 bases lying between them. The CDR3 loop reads CASSRQAGDSPLHF. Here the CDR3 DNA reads TGTGCCAGCAGTCGACAGGCCGGGGATTCACCCCTCCACTTT. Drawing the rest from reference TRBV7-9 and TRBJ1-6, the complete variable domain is DTGVSQNPRHKITKRGQNVTFRCDPISEHNRLYWYRQTLGQGPEFLTYFQNEAQLEKSRLLSDRFSAERPKGSFSTLEIQRTEQGDSAMYLCASSRQAGDSPLHFGNGTRLTVT.

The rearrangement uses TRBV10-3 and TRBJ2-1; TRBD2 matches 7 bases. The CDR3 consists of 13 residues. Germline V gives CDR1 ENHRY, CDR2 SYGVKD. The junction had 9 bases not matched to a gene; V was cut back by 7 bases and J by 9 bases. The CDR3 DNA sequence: TGTGCCATCAATGTGGGGGGGAGGGGTGAGCAGTTCTTC. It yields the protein CAINVGGRGEQFF.

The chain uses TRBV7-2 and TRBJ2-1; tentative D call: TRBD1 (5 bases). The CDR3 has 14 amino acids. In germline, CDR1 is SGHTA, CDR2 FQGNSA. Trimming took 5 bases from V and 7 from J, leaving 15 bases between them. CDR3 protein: CASSARRGLNEQFF. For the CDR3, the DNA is TGTGCCAGCAGCGCGCGAAGGGGTTTGAATGAGCAGTTCTTC.